A single sample gave rise to the 27 T cell receptor beta chains below, sequenced in a study of CD8+ T cells in alopecia areata. The treatment here: oral pan-JAK inhibitor, 5-10 mg twice daily. Extraction and reverse transcription of RNA yielded cDNA as the sequencing template. Sequenced by immunoSEQ multiplex PCR; TCRdb stores in-frame clones only, minus some. The repertoire holds about 300,000 clones, with 55% to 75% as singletons. The starting material was CD4+ T cells sorted from blood, obtained at week 24, from a patient treated with tofacitinib. The origin of the receptors is a human donor with alopecia areata.

The gene calls are TRBV20-1 and TRBJ1-4; D gene unclear. Looked up from germline, CDR1 is DFQATT and CDR2 is SNEGSKA (reference sequence). The CDR3 is 11 amino acids. The V end lost 7 bases, the J end lost 4 bases, and 7 bases lay between the germline ends. CDR3 sequence: CSVKVNEKLFF. In nucleotides, the CDR3 is TGCAGTGTAAAGGTTAATGAAAAACTGTTTTTT.

The chain joins TRBV5-4 to TRBJ1-4; possible D gene TRBD1, 5 bases. Germline lookup yields CDR1 SGHNT and CDR2 YYREEE (reference sequence). Trimming shortened V by 3 bases and J by 13 bases, and 13 bases separated the two germline ends. The CDR3 is 12 amino acids. The CDR3: CASSSLGGGLFF. CDR3 nucleotide sequence: TGTGCCAGCAGCTCCCTCGGGGGGGGACTGTTTTTT.

This clone was recorded a few times. The V gene is TRBV4-1, the J gene TRBJ1-5; D gene uncertain. Germline CDR1 and CDR2: MGHRA and YSYEKL. The V and J ends lost 2 bases and 0 bases respectively, with 11 bases between them. CDR3 length: 16 amino acids. CDR3 protein: CASSQPREGSNQPQHF. In DNA, the CDR3 is TGCGCCAGCAGCCAACCGAGGGAGGGTAGCAATCAGCCCCAGCATTTT.

This chain links TRBV29-1 with TRBJ2-3; 9 bases map to TRBD1. The CDR3 totals 13 residues. CDR1 and CDR2 from the germline V gene are SQVTM and ANQGSEA. CDR3 sequence: CSADRGGTDTQYF. CDR3 bases: TGCAGTGCCGACAGGGGGGGCACAGATACGCAGTATTTT.

V gene TRBV27 combines with J gene TRBJ2-1; D is uncertain. Germline lookup yields CDR1 MNHEY and CDR2 SMNVEV (reference sequence). The CDR3 covers 16 residues. Between the trimmed V and J ends, which lost 0 bases and 3 bases, there was a span of 12 bases. The CDR3 loop reads CASSLSRSLGYNEQFF. Here the CDR3 DNA reads TGTGCCAGCAGTTTATCGCGGTCCCTTGGCTACAATGAGCAGTTCTTC.

The chain combines TRBV5-1 with TRBJ2-2; either TRBD1 or TRBD2 may supply D (5 bases each). V was clipped by 0 bases and J by 9 bases, with 9 bases between them. This CDR3 region has 13 residues. The germline V gene encodes CDR1 SGHRS and CDR2 YFSETQ. The CDR3 bases are TGCGCCAGCAGCTTGGCCTTGGGACGGGAGCTGTTTTTT. It yields the protein CASSLALGRELFF.

This clone has only one observation. The chain links TRBV29-1 to TRBJ1-2; TRBD1 matches at 7 bases. V trimming: 6 bases; J trimming: 3 bases; junction bases outside the gene matches: 7. Germline V gene lookup returns CDR1 SQVTM and CDR2 ANQGSEA. CDR3 length: 13 amino acids. CDR3 amino acids: CSVVQGIDYGYTF. CDR3 coding DNA: TGCAGCGTGGTACAGGGGATCGACTATGGCTACACCTTC.

The chain joins TRBV5-1 to TRBJ2-7; 8 nucleotides match TRBD1. The germline V gene encodes CDR1 SGHRS and CDR2 YFSETQ. Unmatched junction bases numbered 8, after V lost 4 bases and J lost 5 bases. The CDR3 spans 14 residues. CDR3 coding DNA: TGCGCCAGCAGCCCGAGGACAGGGAGCAACGAGCAGTACTTC. This translates into CASSPRTGSNEQYF.

V gene TRBV9 combines with J gene TRBJ2-3; the D is unclear. V gave up 0 bases and J gave up 6 bases, with 17 bases separating them. The CDR3 is made up of 16 amino acids. Germline loops: CDR1 SGDLS, CDR2 YYNGEE. The CDR3 DNA reads TGTGCCAGCAGCGTAGGCCAGCGCCGAAGTTGGGATACGCAGTATTTT. Translating it yields CASSVGQRRSWDTQYF.

This chain joins TRBV30 and TRBJ1-3; the D is unclear. Germline CDR1 is GTSNPN and CDR2 is SVGIG (reference sequence). The CDR3 totals 15 residues. The ends were cut back, 0 bases at V and 2 bases at J, with 11 bases in the middle. The CDR3 nucleotides read TGTGCCTGGAGTGTACGGATAGGGCCTGGAAACACCATATATTTT. Its protein product is CAWSVRIGPGNTIYF. The entire variable domain, with the rest obtained from reference TRBV30 and TRBJ1-3, is as follows: SQTIHQWPATLVQPVGSPLSLECTVEGTSNPNLYWYRQAAGRGLQLLFYSVGIGQISSEVPQNLSASRPQDRQFILSSKKLLLSDSGFYLCAWSVRIGPGNTIYFGEGSWLTVV.

V is TRBV4-2 and J is TRBJ1-2, with D perhaps matching TRBD1 (5 bases). The CDR3 has 16 amino acids. Trimming left V 0 bases short and J 3 bases short, with 14 bases between. From germline, CDR1 is LGHNA and CDR2 YNFKEQ. The CDR3 spells CASSQDKGTGHYGYTF. The CDR3 bases are TGTGCCAGCAGCCAAGATAAGGGTACGGGGCACTATGGCTACACCTTC.

V is TRBV5-6 and J is TRBJ2-7, with 8 nucleotides matching TRBD1. This CDR3 region has 13 residues. With V trimmed by 5 bases and J by 7 bases, 8 bases remained unmatched. The germline gives CDR1 SGHDT, CDR2 YYEEEE. DNA of the CDR3: TGTGCCAGCAGAAGGGTGGGACAGGATGAGCAGTACTTC. Its translation is CASRRVGQDEQYF.

This sequence joins TRBV5-1 and TRBJ2-7, with D maybe TRBD1 (6 bases). In germline, CDR1 is SGHRS, CDR2 YFSETQ. The CDR3 runs to 16 residues. V dropped 1 base and J dropped 5 bases, with 19 bases sitting between them. CDR3 in amino acids: CASSLNPGTPAHEQYF. The CDR3 DNA is TGCGCCAGCAGCTTGAACCCCGGGACACCGGCCCACGAGCAGTACTTC.

This chain connects TRBV21-1 to TRBJ2-3; TRBD2 is the table's D call, not checked against the DNA. TRBV21-1 is labeled a pseudogene. The CDR3 is made up of 15 amino acids. CDR3 residues: CASSSKGLGGDTQYF. In nucleotides, the CDR3 is TGTGCCAGCAGCAGTAAGGGACTAGGGGGAGATACGCAGTATTTT.

The rearrangement links TRBV29-1 to TRBJ1-2; 12 nucleotides match TRBD1. Trimming removed 5 bases from V and 7 bases from J; junction bases left unmatched: 5. The V gene's germline CDR1 is SQVTM and CDR2 ANQGSEA. The CDR3 is 13 residues long. The CDR3 region is CSVPGQGAFGYTF. Written as DNA, the CDR3 is TGCAGCGTTCCGGGACAGGGGGCGTTTGGCTACACCTTC.

This clone has only a few counts. This rearrangement joins TRBV6-5 to TRBJ2-5; TRBD1 or TRBD2 may be the D gene (5 bases each). This CDR3 has 14 residues. V was trimmed by 5 bases and J by 5 bases, leaving 15 bases between them. CDR1 MNHEY and CDR2 SVGAGI come from the germline V gene. Here the CDR3 DNA reads TGTGCCAGCAGTGATGAGAGGGGAATGGAGACCCAGTACTTC. Protein product: CASSDERGMETQYF.

The genes are TRBV9 and TRBJ2-3; D not resolved. CDR3 length: 15 amino acids. CDR1 is SGDLS, CDR2 YYNGEE, per germline. V was clipped by 0 bases and J by 1 base, with 9 bases between them. The CDR3 bases are TGTGCCAGCAGCGTAGGCGCGATCCGCACAGATACGCAGTATTTT. It specifies CASSVGAIRTDTQYF.

This chain uses TRBV30 with TRBJ2-5; 10 bases map to TRBD1. Looked up from germline, CDR1 is GTSNPN and CDR2 is SVGIG (reference sequence). Germline trimming cut 4 bases from V and 2 bases from J; bases unmatched to any gene: 4. This CDR3 has 14 residues. The CDR3 sequence is CAWNLDRGQETQYF. The DNA for the CDR3 is TGTGCCTGGAACCTGGACAGGGGGCAAGAGACCCAGTACTTC.

The CDR3 nucleotides are TGTGCCAGCTCACCAGAGGGGCCCGATACGCAGTATTTT. Its protein product is CASSPEGPDTQYF. The chain couples TRBV18 to TRBJ2-3; D possibly uses TRBD1 or TRBD2 (5 bases each). This CDR3 has 13 amino acids. Trimming removed 2 bases from V and 6 bases from J, with 9 bases in between. Germline assignment: CDR1 KGHSH and CDR2 LQKENI.

About this clone: Its ends do not fully match the called genes, so a read error is possible. The gene calls are TRBV4-1 and TRBJ1-2, with no clear D. The CDR3 consists of 14 residues. Looked up from germline, CDR1 is MGHRA and CDR2 is YSYEKL. CDR3 bases: TGTGCCAGCAGCCAAGTTTTAGAAAACTATGGCTACACCTTC. This gives the protein CASSQVLENYGYTF.

The sample holds a few counts of this clone. This chain joins TRBV7-9 and TRBJ1-2; D is unclear. Germline CDR1 SEHNR, CDR2 FQNEAQ (reference sequence). The CDR3 is 15 amino acids. The V end lost 3 bases, the J end lost 3 bases, and 14 bases lay between the germline ends. The CDR3 DNA sequence: TGTGCCAGCAGCTTTGGGTCAGCGAGGGACTATGGCTACACCTTC. Encoded protein: CASSFGSARDYGYTF.

This clone has a handful of counts. The chain recombines TRBV29-1 with TRBJ1-2; weak D call: TRBD1 (6 bases). This CDR3 comprises 15 residues. Trimming cost V 5 bases and J 3 bases, with 19 bases left between them. Germline loops: CDR1 SQVTM, CDR2 ANQGSEA. DNA for the CDR3: TGCAGCGTTTCCGCGGGACAACTCGGAGACTATGGCTACACCTTC. It codes for CSVSAGQLGDYGYTF.

For the CDR3, the DNA is TGCGCCAGCAGCCCGGGGGACAGGCCTTCGAACACCGGGGAGCTGTTTTTT. This sequence encodes CASSPGDRPSNTGELFF. The V call is TRBV5-1, the J call TRBJ2-2; 8 bases map to TRBD1. Germline V gene lookup returns CDR1 SGHRS and CDR2 YFSETQ. Trimming cost V 4 bases and J 0 bases; bases outside gene matches: 8. This CDR3 is 17 amino acids long.

This clone was found a few times. This chain links TRBV10-3 with TRBJ2-1; perhaps TRBD1 as D (5 bases). The CDR3 extends over 14 amino acids. The germline CDR1 and CDR2 sequences are ENHRY and SYGVKD. V lost 0 bases and J lost 8, with 11 bases in between. This CDR3 reads CAISESAGSDEQFF. CDR3 coding DNA: TGTGCCATCAGTGAGTCGGCAGGGTCGGATGAGCAGTTCTTC.

The chain employs TRBV30 and TRBJ2-2; the D gene is possibly TRBD2 (5 bases). The CDR3 extends over 13 amino acids. Deletions cut 0 bases from V and 6 bases from J, with 8 bases between. The germline V gene encodes CDR1 GTSNPN and CDR2 SVGIG (reference sequence). The CDR3 sequence is CAWSVQAAGELFF. The CDR3 region has the DNA TGTGCCTGGAGTGTACAAGCGGCCGGGGAGCTGTTTTTT.

J is TRBJ2-5 and V is TRBV7-2; the D gene is possibly TRBD1 (5 bases). This CDR3 spans 14 amino acids. The germline CDR1 and CDR2 sequences are SGHTA and FQGNSA. V gave up 2 bases and J gave up 4 bases, with 11 bases separating them. The CDR3 nucleotides are TGTGCCAGCAGCTTATCCCAGGGTACAGAGACCCAGTACTTC. Translation: CASSLSQGTETQYF.

V gene TRBV25-1 combines with J gene TRBJ2-7, with 7 bases that match TRBD1. Germline assignment: CDR1 MGHDK and CDR2 SYGVNS. The CDR3 consists of 13 residues. V shed 3 bases and J 3 bases; nucleotides not matched to a gene: 2. CDR3 residues: CASSDDRVYEQYF. The CDR3 DNA follows: TGTGCCAGCAGTGATGACAGGGTCTACGAGCAGTACTTC.